These 7 T cell receptor beta chains came from one sample sequenced in a study of blood T cell repertoires in COVID-19. Sequencing used immunoSEQ multiplex PCR; TCRdb keeps in-frame clones, though not all of them. The sample comprises roughly 91,000 clones, over 75% of which are singletons, and approximately 6.8% rests with the top ten. The sample consisted of peripheral blood. Receptors originate from a man between 65 and 80 years old with acute or convalescent COVID-19.

The chain combines TRBV7-6 with TRBJ1-3; D unresolved. The V end was cut by 5 bases, the J end by 0 bases, with 20 bases between. This CDR3 region has 18 residues. CDR1 and CDR2 from the germline V gene are SGHVS and FNYEAQ. For the CDR3, the DNA is TGTGCCAGCAGCCCGCAAACGCCTCACAGTCCCTCTGGAAACACCATATATTTT. It is translated as CASSPQTPHSPSGNTIYF.

The chain joins TRBV3-1 (or the pseudogene TRBV3-2) to TRBJ2-2, with 10 bases fitting TRBD1. Germline trimming cut 10 bases from V and 5 bases from J; bases unmatched to any gene: 10. This CDR3 is built from 15 residues. Germline CDR1 LGHDT, CDR2 YNNKEL (reference sequence). The CDR3 coding sequence is TGTGCCATCGGACCCGGGACAGGGGTGACCGGGGAGCTGTTTTTT. This gives the protein CAIGPGTGVTGELFF.

This chain joins TRBV5-1 and TRBJ2-1; TRBD2 matches 8 bases. V trimming: 7 bases; J trimming: 0 bases; junction bases outside the gene matches: 3. The CDR3 consists of 14 residues. From germline, CDR1 is SGHRS and CDR2 YFSETQ. The CDR3 sequence: CASDSGSSYNEQFF. The CDR3 DNA reads TGCGCCAGCGACAGCGGGAGCTCCTACAATGAGCAGTTCTTC.

This clone occurred once. The V call is TRBV4-1, the J call TRBJ2-2, with D possibly being TRBD2 (5 bases). This CDR3 has 18 residues. V lost 3 bases, J lost 4 bases, and 21 bases lay in between. The germline V gene has CDR1 MGHRA and CDR2 YSYEKL. CDR3 nucleotide sequence: TGCGCCAGCAGCCATTCACCGAGGCGTGGACTCTCCACCGGGGAGCTGTTTTTT. It is translated as CASSHSPRRGLSTGELFF.

The gene calls are TRBV3-1 (or the pseudogene TRBV3-2) and TRBJ2-3; 10 bases map to TRBD2. Germline V gene sequence: CDR1 LGHDT, CDR2 YNNKEL (reference sequence). The J segment lost 0 bases and the V segment lost 4 bases, leaving 7 bases of the junction unmatched. The CDR3 sequence is 17 residues long. Here the CDR3 DNA reads TGTGCCAGCAGCCCCTCCCTAGCGGGGGTTAGCACAGATACGCAGTATTTT. Amino acids: CASSPSLAGVSTDTQYF.

The chain combines TRBV5-1 with TRBJ2-1, with 9 bases lining up with TRBD1. The junction had 9 bases not matched to a gene; V was cut back by 5 bases and J by 6 bases. Per germline, CDR1 SGHRS and CDR2 YFSETQ. The CDR3 extends over 15 amino acids. As DNA, the CDR3 is TGCGCCAGCAGTCGGGACAGGGTATTAGGCAATGAGCAGTTCTTC. It translates to CASSRDRVLGNEQFF.

Relative to its sample, this clone is medium-sized. Other nucleotide sequences in the sample specify the same CDR3. The CDR3 bases are TGCAGCGTTACAGGGGGCGGGAATGAAAAACTGTTTTTT. Amino acids: CSVTGGGNEKLFF. The J gene is TRBJ1-4, the V gene TRBV29-1; 9 nucleotides agree with TRBD1. CDR3 size: 13 residues. V shed 5 bases, J shed 5 bases, and the junction held 3 bases outside the gene matches. Germline CDR1 and CDR2: SQVTM and ANQGSEA.